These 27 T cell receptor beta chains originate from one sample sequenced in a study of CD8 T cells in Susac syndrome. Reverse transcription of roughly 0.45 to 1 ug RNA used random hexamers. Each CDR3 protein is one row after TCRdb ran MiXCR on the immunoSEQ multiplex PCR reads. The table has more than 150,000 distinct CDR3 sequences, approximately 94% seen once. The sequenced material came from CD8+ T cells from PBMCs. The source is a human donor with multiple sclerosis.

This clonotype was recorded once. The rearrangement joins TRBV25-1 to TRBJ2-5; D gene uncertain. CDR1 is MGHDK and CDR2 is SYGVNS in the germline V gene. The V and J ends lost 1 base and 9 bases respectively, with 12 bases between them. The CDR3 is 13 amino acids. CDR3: CASSESKGRPQYF. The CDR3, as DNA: TGTGCCAGCAGTGAATCAAAAGGGCGGCCCCAGTACTTC.

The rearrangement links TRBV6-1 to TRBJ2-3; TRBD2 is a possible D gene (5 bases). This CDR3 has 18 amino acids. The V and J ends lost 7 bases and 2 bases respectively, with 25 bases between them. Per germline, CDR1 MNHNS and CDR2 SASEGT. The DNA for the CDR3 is TGTGCCAGCACTCCCAGCGGCCAGGCCGTCAGATACACAGATACGCAGTATTTT. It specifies CASTPSGQAVRYTDTQYF.

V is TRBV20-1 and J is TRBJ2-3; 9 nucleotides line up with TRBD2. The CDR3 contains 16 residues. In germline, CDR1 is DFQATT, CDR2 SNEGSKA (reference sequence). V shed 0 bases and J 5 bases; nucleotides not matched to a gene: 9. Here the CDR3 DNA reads TGCAGTGCTAGAGATCTGGCGGGGGGGCCGGTAGATACGCAGTATTTT. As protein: CSARDLAGGPVDTQYF.

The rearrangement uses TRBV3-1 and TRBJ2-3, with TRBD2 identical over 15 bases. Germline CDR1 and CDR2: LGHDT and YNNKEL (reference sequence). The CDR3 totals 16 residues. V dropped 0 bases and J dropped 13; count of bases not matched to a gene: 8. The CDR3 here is CASSQDRTSGGAEEYF. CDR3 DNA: TGTGCCAGCAGCCAAGACAGGACTAGCGGGGGGGCGGAAGAGTATTTT.

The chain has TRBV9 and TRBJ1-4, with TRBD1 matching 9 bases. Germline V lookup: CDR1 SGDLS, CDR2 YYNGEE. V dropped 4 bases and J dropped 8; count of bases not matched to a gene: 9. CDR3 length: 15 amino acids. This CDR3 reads CASSPRTGANEKLFF. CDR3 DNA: TGTGCCAGCAGCCCTCGGACAGGGGCGAACGAAAAACTGTTTTTT.

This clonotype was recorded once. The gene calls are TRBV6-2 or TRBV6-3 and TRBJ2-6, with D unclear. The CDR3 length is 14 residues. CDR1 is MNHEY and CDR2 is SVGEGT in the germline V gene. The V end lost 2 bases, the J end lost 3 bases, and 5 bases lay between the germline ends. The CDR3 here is CASSYGYGANVLTF. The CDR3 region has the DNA TGTGCCAGCAGTTACGGGTATGGGGCCAACGTCCTGACTTTC.

In DNA form, the CDR3 reads TGCAGTGCTAGAGATGGGGAAACCTACGAGCAGTACTTC. Translating it yields CSARDGETYEQYF. The rearrangement joins TRBV20-1 to TRBJ2-7; the D is unclear. This CDR3 has 13 residues. Per germline, CDR1 DFQATT and CDR2 SNEGSKA (reference sequence). Trimming left V 0 bases short and J 2 bases short, with 8 bases between.

The DNA of the CDR3 is TGTGCCAGCAGTGGAGTAGACGACTACGAGCAGTACTTC. Translation gives CASSGVDDYEQYF. The V gene is TRBV2, the J gene TRBJ2-7; D unclear. Trimming left V 4 bases short and J 3 bases short, with 10 bases between. The CDR3 extends over 13 amino acids. The germline V gene encodes CDR1 SNHLY and CDR2 FYNNEI.

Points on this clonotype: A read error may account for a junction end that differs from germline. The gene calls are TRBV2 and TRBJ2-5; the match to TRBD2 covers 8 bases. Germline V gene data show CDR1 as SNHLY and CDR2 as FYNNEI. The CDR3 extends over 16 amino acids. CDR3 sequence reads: CASSEARGGKQETQYF. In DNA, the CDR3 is TGTGCCAGCAGCGAAGCACGGGGGGGGAAGCAAGAGACCCAGTACTTC. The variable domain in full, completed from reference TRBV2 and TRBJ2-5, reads EPEVTQTPSHQVTQMGQEVILRCVPISNHLYFYWYRQILGQKVEFLVSFYNNEISEKSEIFDDQFSVERPDGSNFTLKIRSTKLEDSAMYFCASSEARGGKQETQYFGPGTRLLVL.

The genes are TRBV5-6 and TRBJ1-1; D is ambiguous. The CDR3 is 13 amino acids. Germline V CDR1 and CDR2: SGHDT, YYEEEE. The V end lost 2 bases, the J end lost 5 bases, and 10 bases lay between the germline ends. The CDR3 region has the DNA TGTGCCAGCAGCTTTTTTGGAGGGACTGAAGCTTTCTTT. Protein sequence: CASSFFGGTEAFF.

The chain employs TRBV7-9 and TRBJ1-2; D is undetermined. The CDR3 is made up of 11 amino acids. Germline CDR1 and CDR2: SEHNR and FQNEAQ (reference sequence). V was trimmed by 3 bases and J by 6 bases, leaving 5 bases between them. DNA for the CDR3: TGTGCCAGCAGCTTGTCGGATGGCTACACCTTC. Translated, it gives CASSLSDGYTF.

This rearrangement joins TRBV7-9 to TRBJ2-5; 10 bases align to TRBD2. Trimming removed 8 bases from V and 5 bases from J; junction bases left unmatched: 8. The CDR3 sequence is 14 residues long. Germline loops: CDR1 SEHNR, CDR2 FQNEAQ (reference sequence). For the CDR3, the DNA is TGTGCCAGCCGCGAGCGGGGGGGTCCGGAGACCCAGTACTTC. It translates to CASRERGGPETQYF. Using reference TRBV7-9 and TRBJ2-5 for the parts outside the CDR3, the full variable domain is DTGVSQNPRHKITKRGQNVTFRCDPISEHNRLYWYRQTLGQGPEFLTYFQNEAQLEKSRLLSDRFSAERPKGSFSTLEIQRTEQGDSAMYLCASRERGGPETQYFGPGTRLLVL.

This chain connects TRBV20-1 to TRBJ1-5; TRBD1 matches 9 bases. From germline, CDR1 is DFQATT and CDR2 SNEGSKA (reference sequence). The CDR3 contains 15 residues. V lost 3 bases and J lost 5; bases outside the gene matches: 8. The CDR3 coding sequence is TGCAGTGCTAGGATTAGACAGGGGGTGGATCAGCCCCAGCATTTT. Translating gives CSARIRQGVDQPQHF.

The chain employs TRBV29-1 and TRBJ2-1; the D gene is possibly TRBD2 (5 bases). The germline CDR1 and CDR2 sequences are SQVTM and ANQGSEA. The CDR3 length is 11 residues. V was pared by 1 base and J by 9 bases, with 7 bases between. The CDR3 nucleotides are TGCAGCGTTGAAGGGCGGGCTGAGCAGTTCTTC. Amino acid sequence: CSVEGRAEQFF.

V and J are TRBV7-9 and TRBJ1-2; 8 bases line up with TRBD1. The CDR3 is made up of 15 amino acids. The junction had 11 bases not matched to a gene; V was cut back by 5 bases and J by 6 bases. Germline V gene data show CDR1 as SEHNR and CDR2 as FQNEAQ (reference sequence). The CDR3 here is CASSPTGDNTHGYTF. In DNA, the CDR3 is TGTGCCAGCAGCCCGACAGGGGATAATACCCATGGCTACACCTTC.

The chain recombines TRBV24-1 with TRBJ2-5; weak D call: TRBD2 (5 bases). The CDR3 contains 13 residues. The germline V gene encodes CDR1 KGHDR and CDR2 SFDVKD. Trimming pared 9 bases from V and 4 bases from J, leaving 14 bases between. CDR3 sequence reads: CATPRGRRETQYF. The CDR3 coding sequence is TGTGCCACCCCACGGGGTAGGAGAGAGACCCAGTACTTC.

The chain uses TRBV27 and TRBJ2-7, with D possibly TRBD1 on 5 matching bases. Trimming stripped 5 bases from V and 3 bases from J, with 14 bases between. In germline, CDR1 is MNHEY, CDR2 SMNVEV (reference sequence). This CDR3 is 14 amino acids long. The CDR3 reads CASSKRPDIYEQYF. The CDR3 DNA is TGTGCCAGCAGTAAAAGACCGGACATCTACGAGCAGTACTTC.

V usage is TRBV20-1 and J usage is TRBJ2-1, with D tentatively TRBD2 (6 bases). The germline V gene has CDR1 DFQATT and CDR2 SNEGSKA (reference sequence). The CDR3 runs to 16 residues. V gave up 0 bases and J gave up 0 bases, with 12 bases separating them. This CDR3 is CSARDYPGGSYNEQFF. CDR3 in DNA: TGCAGTGCTAGAGATTATCCCGGGGGCTCCTACAATGAGCAGTTCTTC.

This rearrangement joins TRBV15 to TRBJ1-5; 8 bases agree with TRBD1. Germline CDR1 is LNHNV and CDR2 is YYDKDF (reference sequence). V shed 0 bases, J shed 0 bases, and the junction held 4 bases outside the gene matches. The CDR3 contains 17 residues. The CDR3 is CATSREDRGSSNQPQHF. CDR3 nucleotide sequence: TGTGCCACCAGCAGAGAAGACAGGGGTTCTAGCAATCAGCCCCAGCATTTT.

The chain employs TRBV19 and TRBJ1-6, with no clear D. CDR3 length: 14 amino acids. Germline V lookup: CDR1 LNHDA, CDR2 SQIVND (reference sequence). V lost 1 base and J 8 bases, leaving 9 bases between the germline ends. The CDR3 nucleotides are TGTGCCAGTAGTATAGGGTGGGAGGATTCACCCCTCCACTTT. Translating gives CASSIGWEDSPLHF.

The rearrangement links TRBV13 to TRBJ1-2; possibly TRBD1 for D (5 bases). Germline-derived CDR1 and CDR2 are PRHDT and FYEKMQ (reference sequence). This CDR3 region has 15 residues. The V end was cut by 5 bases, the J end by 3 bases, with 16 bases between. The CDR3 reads CASSIERGGHYGYTF. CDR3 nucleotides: TGTGCCAGCAGCATCGAACGGGGGGGACACTATGGCTACACCTTC.

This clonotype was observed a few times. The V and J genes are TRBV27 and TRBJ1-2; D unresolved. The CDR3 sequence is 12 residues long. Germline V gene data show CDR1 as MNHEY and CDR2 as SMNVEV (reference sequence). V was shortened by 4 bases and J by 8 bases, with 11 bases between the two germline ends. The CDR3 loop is CASSSPGGGYTF. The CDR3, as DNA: TGTGCCAGCAGTTCCCCAGGCGGAGGCTACACCTTC.

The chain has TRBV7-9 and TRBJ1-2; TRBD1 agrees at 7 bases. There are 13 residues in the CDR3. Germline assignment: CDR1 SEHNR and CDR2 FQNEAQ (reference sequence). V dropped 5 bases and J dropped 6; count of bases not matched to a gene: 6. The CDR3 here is CASSTPGGHGYTF. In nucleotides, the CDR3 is TGTGCCAGCAGCACCCCAGGGGGTCATGGCTACACCTTC.

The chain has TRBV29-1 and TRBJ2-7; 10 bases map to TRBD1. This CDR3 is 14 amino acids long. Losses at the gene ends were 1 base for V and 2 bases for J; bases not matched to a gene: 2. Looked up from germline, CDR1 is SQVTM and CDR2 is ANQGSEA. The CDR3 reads CSVEVGTGAYEQYF. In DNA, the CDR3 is TGCAGCGTTGAAGTCGGGACAGGGGCCTACGAGCAGTACTTC.

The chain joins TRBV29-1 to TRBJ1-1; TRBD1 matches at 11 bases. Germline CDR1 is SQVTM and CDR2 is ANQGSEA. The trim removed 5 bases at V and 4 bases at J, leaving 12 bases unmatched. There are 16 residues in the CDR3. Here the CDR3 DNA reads TGCAGCGTTCAAGGACAGGGGGCGCTTAGGGGCACTGAAGCTTTCTTT. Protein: CSVQGQGALRGTEAFF.

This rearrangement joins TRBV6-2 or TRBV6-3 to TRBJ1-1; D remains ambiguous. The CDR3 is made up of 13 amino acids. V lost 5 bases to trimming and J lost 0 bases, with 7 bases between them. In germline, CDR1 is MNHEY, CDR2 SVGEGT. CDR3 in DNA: TGTGCCAGCAGTGATAAAATGAACACTGAAGCTTTCTTT. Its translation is CASSDKMNTEAFF.

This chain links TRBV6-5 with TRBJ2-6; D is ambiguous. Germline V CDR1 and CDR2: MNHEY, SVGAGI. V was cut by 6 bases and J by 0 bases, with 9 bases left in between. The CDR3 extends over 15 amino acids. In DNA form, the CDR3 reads TGTGCCAGCAGGAGATTTAGCTCTGGGGCCAACGTCCTGACTTTC. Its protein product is CASRRFSSGANVLTF.